The rows below give T cell receptor beta chains drawn from one sample of a study of naive and memory T cell subsets. TCRdb reprocessed the UMI-ligation and nested PCR reads with MiXCR, giving one entry per CDR3 protein. The data show 95,000 to 150,000 distinct CDR3 sequences, about 36% seen once. Sequencing used central memory CD4+ T cells from blood. The receptors derive from a human donor in good health. Each CDR3 is given with its conserved first and last residue. D genes are given only for firm matches. Expanded clones get a size class; other rows say once, few or many, or leave the size out.

d_gene	v_gene	j_gene	abundance	CDR3aa	CDR3nt
.	TRBV18	TRBJ1-6	.	CASSPPGRNNSPLHF	TGTGCCAGCTCACCGCCGGGACGGAATAATTCACCCCTCCACTTT
.	TRBV30	TRBJ2-7	few	CAWGSYEQYF	TGTGCCTGGGGGTCCTACGAGCAGTACTTC
TRBD1	TRBV5-5	TRBJ1-5	few	CASSTRTGSNQPQHF	TGTGCCAGCAGCACCAGGACAGGGAGTAATCAGCCCCAGCATTTT
.	TRBV28	TRBJ2-7	many	CASSLDPGLIEQYF	TGTGCCAGCAGTTTAGACCCAGGTTTGATCGAGCAGTACTTC
TRBD2	TRBV3-1	TRBJ2-2	.	CASSLAGTRLNTGELFF	TGTGCCAGCAGCCTCGCCGGGACTAGATTGAACACCGGGGAGCTGTTTTTT
.	TRBV20-1	TRBJ2-7	.	CSAPHGVGSRSYEQYF	TGCAGTGCTCCCCATGGTGTCGGGAGCCGATCCTACGAGCAGTACTTC
.	TRBV20-1	TRBJ2-7	.	CSAYHAAASYEQYF	TGCAGTGCTTACCACGCCGCGGCATCGTACGAGCAGTACTTC
.	TRBV7-2	TRBJ1-4	once	CASSVRVAANEKLFF	TGTGCCAGCAGCGTTAGGGTAGCGGCTAATGAAAAACTGTTTTTT
TRBD1	TRBV28	TRBJ1-6	.	CASSGQGGSYNSPLHF	TGTGCCAGCAGCGGACAGGGAGGCTCCTATAATTCACCCCTCCACTTT
.	TRBV11-2	TRBJ2-7	.	CASSLVGQGKGYEQYF	TGTGCCAGCAGCTTAGTTGGGCAGGGGAAAGGCTACGAGCAGTACTTC
.	TRBV2	TRBJ2-1	many	CASSGGRRDYNEQFF	TGTGCCAGCAGTGGGGGCAGAAGGGACTACAATGAGCAGTTCTTC
.	TRBV6-6	TRBJ1-1	.	CASTKQMMNTEAFF	TGTGCCAGCACCAAACAGATGATGAACACTGAAGCTTTCTTT
TRBD1	TRBV24-1	TRBJ1-1	.	CATSDRGLEAFF	TGTGCCACCAGTGACAGGGGGCTTGAAGCTTTCTTT
TRBD2	TRBV14	TRBJ2-1	.	CASSQSGGTSYNEQFF	TGTGCCAGCAGCCAGAGCGGGGGAACTTCCTACAATGAGCAGTTCTTC
TRBD2	TRBV27	TRBJ2-5	.	CASGRRGGGETQYF	TGTGCCAGCGGACGACGGGGGGGGGGAGAGACCCAGTACTTC
.	TRBV20-1	TRBJ2-3	few	CSARHTDTQYF	TGCAGTGCTAGGCACACAGATACGCAGTATTTT
.	TRBV6-1	TRBJ2-1	.	CATSGDSGNEQFF	TGTGCCACCTCGGGGGACAGTGGGAATGAGCAGTTCTTC
.	TRBV21-1	TRBJ2-3	.	CASRSTDSGEGGTQYF	TGTGCCAGCCGAAGCACGGATAGCGGGGAGGGGGGGACGCAGTATTTT
.	TRBV29-1	TRBJ1-2	few	CSVLISSGNGYTF	TGCAGCGTTCTAATTTCATCCGGGAATGGCTACACCTTC
TRBD1	TRBV30	TRBJ1-2	once	CAWSEGQGARNYGYTF	TGTGCCTGGAGTGAGGGACAGGGGGCGAGAAACTATGGCTACACCTTC
TRBD1	TRBV7-9	TRBJ1-2	once	CASSLAGTGGHGYTF	TGTGCCAGCAGCTTAGCCGGGACAGGGGGACATGGCTACACCTTC
TRBD1	TRBV5-1	TRBJ2-3	many	CASSLRQGVTDTQYF	TGCGCCAGCAGCTTGAGACAGGGTGTTACAGATACGCAGTATTTT